Following are 15 T cell receptor beta chains from one sample sequenced in a study of blood T cell repertoires in COVID-19. Assay used: immunoSEQ multiplex PCR; TCRdb lists only in-frame clones, some missing. The table includes under 400,000 clones, around 87% detected once. The sample consisted of peripheral blood. These receptors were obtained from a woman in her twenties or thirties with COVID-19, enrolled during active disease.

The V call is TRBV19, the J call TRBJ2-7; 10 bases agree with TRBD1. V lost 10 bases to trimming and J lost 6 bases; unmatched junction nucleotides: 9. Germline values: CDR1 LNHDA, CDR2 SQIVND (reference sequence). The CDR3 covers 13 residues. CDR3: CATRRDRGSEQYF. The CDR3 DNA reads as TGTGCCACCCGGCGGGACAGGGGTAGCGAGCAGTACTTC.

This clone has just one count. This chain joins TRBV10-3 and TRBJ2-5, with 7 bases identical to TRBD1. The germline CDR1 and CDR2 sequences are ENHRY and SYGVKD. The CDR3 sequence is 14 residues long. J lost 5 bases, V lost 5 bases, and 8 bases had no gene match. CDR3 nucleotides: TGTGCCATCAGTTTACCGGGACAGTCCGAGACCCAGTACTTC. Encoded protein: CAISLPGQSETQYF.

This clone was observed a single time. The rearrangement uses TRBV29-1 and TRBJ2-3, with 9 nucleotides matching TRBD2. V dropped 8 bases and J dropped 3; count of bases not matched to a gene: 6. In germline, CDR1 is SQVTM, CDR2 ANQGSEA. This CDR3 has 13 amino acids. The CDR3 DNA reads as TGCAGCATTGCGGCGGGGGGGACAGATACGCAGTATTTT. Translating gives CSIAAGGTDTQYF.

This clone has a handful of counts. The V and J genes are TRBV28 and TRBJ1-1; D is unresolved. The ends were cut back, 7 bases at V and 0 bases at J, with 6 bases in the middle. CDR3 size: 12 residues. Germline V gene sequence: CDR1 MDHEN, CDR2 SYDVKM. CDR3 bases: TGTGCCAGCACGAGCTTGAACACTGAAGCTTTCTTT. Protein sequence: CASTSLNTEAFF.

The chain combines TRBV5-4 with TRBJ2-3, with 14 bases matching TRBD2. The V gene's germline CDR1 is SGHNT and CDR2 YYREEE (reference sequence). CDR3 length equals 16 residues. V lost 5 bases, J lost 4 bases, and 6 bases stayed unmatched. The CDR3 reads CASRRGLAGVPDTQYF. Written as DNA, the CDR3 is TGTGCCAGCAGACGGGGACTAGCGGGAGTCCCAGATACGCAGTATTTT.

V is TRBV10-3 and J is TRBJ1-1, with D perhaps TRBD1 (6 bases). The CDR3 runs to 15 residues. CDR1 is ENHRY and CDR2 is SYGVKD in the germline V gene. Between the trimmed V and J ends, which lost 4 bases and 1 base, there was a span of 13 bases. The CDR3 DNA is TGTGCCATCAGTGGGAGACAGGTATCGAACACTGAAGCTTTCTTT. Its translation is CAISGRQVSNTEAFF.

Worth noting for this clone: Additional DNA sequences in this sample encode the identical CDR3. This sequence joins TRBV5-1 and TRBJ1-6; D is uncertain. The CDR3 contains 14 residues. CDR1 is SGHRS, CDR2 YFSETQ, per germline. Trimming pared 0 bases from V and 7 bases from J, leaving 8 bases between. CDR3 sequence (DNA): TGCGCCAGCAGCTTGGGTACGGGGAATTCACCCCTCCACTTT. Its protein product is CASSLGTGNSPLHF.

This clone was seen only a few times. The chain joins TRBV4-2 to TRBJ2-7; D might be TRBD1 (5 bases). CDR1 LGHNA and CDR2 YNFKEQ come from the germline V gene. This CDR3 is 17 amino acids long. V lost 3 bases and J lost 2, with 20 bases in between. Here the CDR3 DNA reads TGTGCCAGCAGCCAGTCCCGGGCTAGGGGAATAGCCTACGAGCAGTACTTC. Translating gives CASSQSRARGIAYEQYF.

The rearrangement links TRBV2 to TRBJ2-7; 8 bases match TRBD1. Per germline, CDR1 SNHLY and CDR2 FYNNEI. The CDR3 length is 14 residues. The V gene end was trimmed by 6 bases and the J gene end by 3 bases; junction bases not matched to a gene: 7. CDR3 amino acids: CASSAVGQGYEQYF. The CDR3 bases are TGTGCCAGCAGCGCAGTCGGACAGGGCTACGAGCAGTACTTC.

The V call is TRBV2, the J call TRBJ1-6; TRBD1 matches 7 bases. Germline V gene data show CDR1 as SNHLY and CDR2 as FYNNEI. The CDR3 has 15 residues. V gave up 6 bases and J gave up 0 bases; unmatched junction bases: 2. The CDR3 spells CASRDRSSYNSPLHF. In DNA form, the CDR3 reads TGTGCCAGCAGGGACAGGAGCTCCTATAATTCACCCCTCCACTTT.

The genes are TRBV4-3 and TRBJ2-1, with 12 nucleotides matching TRBD2. This CDR3 contains 18 residues. Germline V gene sequence: CDR1 LGHNA, CDR2 YSLEER. V lost 4 bases and J lost 5; bases outside the gene matches: 12. The CDR3 sequence: CASSPLLAGGPWDNEQFF. The CDR3 DNA follows: TGCGCCAGCAGCCCTTTGCTAGCGGGAGGGCCGTGGGACAATGAGCAGTTCTTC.

The V gene is TRBV5-5, the J gene TRBJ1-3; no firm D call. This CDR3 comprises 16 residues. Trimming removed 0 bases at V and 0 bases at J, with 10 bases between. The germline V gene encodes CDR1 SGHKS and CDR2 YYEKEE (reference sequence). CDR3 residues: CASSLALQNSGNTIYF. The CDR3 region has the DNA TGTGCCAGCAGCTTGGCCCTGCAGAACTCTGGAAACACCATATATTTT.

The V gene is TRBV5-1, the J gene TRBJ2-2; 10 positions agree with TRBD1. CDR3 size: 18 residues. From germline, CDR1 is SGHRS and CDR2 YFSETQ. The V gene end was trimmed by 0 bases and the J gene end by 2 bases; junction bases not matched to a gene: 7. The CDR3 loop is CASSLALGQGRNTGELFF. The CDR3 DNA is TGCGCCAGCAGCTTGGCGTTGGGACAGGGGCGAAACACCGGGGAGCTGTTTTTT.

The chain has TRBV19 and TRBJ1-1; D not certain. V dropped 5 bases and J dropped 1 base, with 11 bases sitting between them. The length of the CDR3 is 14 residues. CDR1 is LNHDA and CDR2 is SQIVND in the germline V gene (reference sequence). CDR3 coding DNA: TGTGCCAGTAGTCTATCGCATGGGAACACTGAAGCTTTCTTT. It is translated as CASSLSHGNTEAFF.

This sequence joins TRBV19 and TRBJ2-5, with D possibly matching TRBD2 (5 bases). V was clipped by 8 bases and J by 0 bases, with 13 bases between them. Germline CDR1 is LNHDA and CDR2 is SQIVND (reference sequence). This CDR3 contains 14 residues. The CDR3 region has the DNA TGTGCCAGTCATCAGAGAGGGTACCAAGAGACCCAGTACTTC. It encodes CASHQRGYQETQYF.